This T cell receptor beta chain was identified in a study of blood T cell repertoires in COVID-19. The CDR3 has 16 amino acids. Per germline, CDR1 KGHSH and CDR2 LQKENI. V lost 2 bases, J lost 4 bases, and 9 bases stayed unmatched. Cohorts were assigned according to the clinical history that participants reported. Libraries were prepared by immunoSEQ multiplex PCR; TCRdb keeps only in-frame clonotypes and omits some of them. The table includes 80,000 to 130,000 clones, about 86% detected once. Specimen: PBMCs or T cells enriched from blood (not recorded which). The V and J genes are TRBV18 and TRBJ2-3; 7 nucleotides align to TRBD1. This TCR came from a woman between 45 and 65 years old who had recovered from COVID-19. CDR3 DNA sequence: TGTGCCAGCTCACCAAGGGGGCGAGGGGGCGCAGATACGCAGTATTTT. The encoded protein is CASSPRGRGGADTQYF.